The 30 T cell receptor beta chains in this list originate from one sample, sequenced in a study of cytotoxic CD8 clonotypes in ibrutinib-treated CLL. Generated by immunoSEQ multiplex PCR, the TCRdb table keeps only in-frame clones and is missing some. The table includes roughly 50,000 clones, 57% detected once. Sequences were derived from PBMCs, sampled after 24 months of ibrutinib treatment. The receptors were sampled from a human donor with chronic lymphocytic leukemia.

Comment on this clone: The likely explanation is a read error, given a far larger clone one base away. The chain carries TRBV4-2 and TRBJ2-1; TRBD2 is a possible D gene (5 bases). In germline, CDR1 is LGHNA, CDR2 YNFKEQ. Between the trimmed V and J ends, which lost 0 bases and 6 bases, there was a span of 12 bases. The CDR3 is 15 residues long. CDR3 loop: CASSQDAGNVNEQFF. As DNA, the CDR3 is TGTGCCAGCAGCCAAGATGCCGGGAACGTCAATGAGCAGTTCTTC.

This clone was detected once. V and J are TRBV5-1 and TRBJ1-1; 8 nucleotides agree with TRBD1. In germline, CDR1 is SGHRS, CDR2 YFSETQ. The CDR3 contains 15 residues. With V trimmed by 0 bases and J by 6 bases, 7 bases remained unmatched. CDR3 DNA sequence: TGCGCCAGCAGCTTGGAATCAGGGGGCGTCGCTGAAGCTTTCTTT. Its protein product is CASSLESGGVAEAFF. The full variable domain, completed using reference TRBV5-1 and TRBJ1-1, is KAGVTQTPRYLIKTRGQQVTLSCSPISGHRSVSWYQQTPGQGLQFLFEYFSETQRNKGNFPGRFSGRQFSNSRSEMNVSTLELGDSALYLCASSLESGGVAEAFFGQGTRLTVV.

The rearrangement joins TRBV6-6 to TRBJ2-3; 7 bases fit TRBD1. Germline lookup yields CDR1 MNHNY and CDR2 SVGAGI (reference sequence). This CDR3 contains 14 residues. After removal of 6 bases from V and 0 bases from J, the junction contained 3 bases not matched to a gene. Written as DNA, the CDR3 is TGTGCCAGCAGAAGGGACAGTAGCACAGATACGCAGTATTTT. It codes for CASRRDSSTDTQYF.

This chain uses TRBV21-1 with TRBJ2-7; TRBD1 reflects the table's D call only, with no check against the DNA. TRBV21-1 is tagged as a pseudogene. This CDR3 is 10 amino acids long. CDR3 sequence: CASNQIRRYF. CDR3 nucleotide sequence: TGTGCCAGCAACCAAATCAGGCGGTACTTC.

This clone occurred once. The V gene is TRBV10-3, the J gene TRBJ1-3; possibly TRBD1 for D (5 bases). Looked up from germline, CDR1 is ENHRY and CDR2 is SYGVKD. V was pared by 10 bases and J by 0 bases, with 22 bases between. The CDR3 length is 17 residues. The CDR3 nucleotides read TGTGCCAACTCCAATCTATTTGGGGGAATCTCTGGAAACACCATATATTTT. This gives the protein CANSNLFGGISGNTIYF.

This chain connects TRBV9 to TRBJ2-1, with 10 bases fitting TRBD1. This CDR3 is 14 amino acids long. Germline V gene sequence: CDR1 SGDLS, CDR2 YYNGEE. After removal of 7 bases from V and 4 bases from J, the junction contained 5 bases not matched to a gene. CDR3 coding DNA: TGTGCCAGCGCCCGGACAGGGGGGTACAATGAGCAGTTCTTC. Its protein product is CASARTGGYNEQFF.

This clone is large within its sample. V and J are TRBV29-1 and TRBJ1-2; D may be TRBD1 (5 bases). Trimming took off 7 bases at V and 2 bases at J, with 11 bases between the two ends. The CDR3 totals 12 residues. Germline lookup yields CDR1 SQVTM and CDR2 ANQGSEA. In DNA, the CDR3 is TGCAGCGGCCTAACAGGAAACTATGGCTACACCTTC. The encoded protein is CSGLTGNYGYTF.

This clone was seen many times. The chain joins TRBV2 to TRBJ2-1; the D is unclear. The CDR3 totals 13 residues. Deletions cut 4 bases from V and 9 bases from J, with 13 bases between. The germline gives CDR1 SNHLY, CDR2 FYNNEI. CDR3: CASSGVGLVEQFF. The CDR3 DNA follows: TGTGCCAGCAGTGGAGTGGGTCTGGTTGAGCAGTTCTTC. Filled out from reference TRBV2 and TRBJ2-1, the complete variable domain reads EPEVTQTPSHQVTQMGQEVILRCVPISNHLYFYWYRQILGQKVEFLVSFYNNEISEKSEIFDDQFSVERPDGSNFTLKIRSTKLEDSAMYFCASSGVGLVEQFFGPGTRLTVL.

V and J are TRBV6-1 and TRBJ2-1; TRBD1 matches at 8 bases. From germline, CDR1 is MNHNS and CDR2 SASEGT. V lost 2 bases, J lost 6 bases, and 9 bases stayed unmatched. The CDR3 loop spans 16 amino acids. The CDR3 reads CASSESGTGTGNEQFF. The CDR3 DNA follows: TGTGCCAGCAGTGAATCGGGGACAGGAACCGGCAATGAGCAGTTCTTC.

This clone was counted between two and nine times. The V and J genes are TRBV5-1 and TRBJ2-6, with D possibly matching TRBD2 (5 bases). V gave up 4 bases and J gave up 7 bases, with 18 bases separating them. Germline assignment: CDR1 SGHRS and CDR2 YFSETQ. CDR3 length: 16 amino acids. CDR3 residues: CASSDGLMLGANVLTF. CDR3 sequence (DNA): TGCGCCAGCAGCGACGGACTGATGCTGGGTGCCAACGTCCTGACTTTC.

V is TRBV6-1 and J is TRBJ1-1, with no clear D. The CDR3 length is 15 residues. Trimming removed 3 bases from V and 7 bases from J, with 18 bases in between. Germline lookup yields CDR1 MNHNS and CDR2 SASEGT. CDR3 protein: CASSEVFDGSREAFF. The CDR3, as DNA: TGTGCCAGCAGTGAGGTATTCGACGGGAGTCGTGAAGCTTTCTTT.

This sequence joins TRBV30 and TRBJ2-7, with D perhaps TRBD2 (6 bases). The CDR3 totals 17 residues. Trimming shortened V by 4 bases and J by 2 bases, and 24 bases separated the two germline ends. Germline lookup yields CDR1 GTSNPN and CDR2 SVGIG (reference sequence). CDR3 residues: CAWTFIFIGGSPYEQYF. The CDR3 DNA is TGTGCCTGGACGTTTATTTTTATCGGGGGATCCCCCTACGAGCAGTACTTC. Using reference TRBV30 and TRBJ2-7 for the parts outside the CDR3, the full variable domain is SQTIHQWPATLVQPVGSPLSLECTVEGTSNPNLYWYRQAAGRGLQLLFYSVGIGQISSEVPQNLSASRPQDRQFILSSKKLLLSDSGFYLCAWTFIFIGGSPYEQYFGPGTRLTVT.

The rearrangement uses TRBV29-1 and TRBJ1-2; TRBD1 aligns across 7 bases. The V and J ends lost 6 bases and 2 bases, in that order; junction bases with no gene match: 6. The CDR3 contains 13 residues. CDR1 is SQVTM and CDR2 is ANQGSEA in the germline V gene. The CDR3 bases are TGCAGCGTCGTACAGGGACAGAACTATGGCTACACCTTC. Translated: CSVVQGQNYGYTF.

The CDR3, as DNA: TGTGCCAGCAGCTCGGGGGGCTCCTACAATGAGCAGTTCTTC. This sequence encodes CASSSGGSYNEQFF. The rearrangement joins TRBV9 to TRBJ2-1; 7 nucleotides align to TRBD2. Germline V CDR1 and CDR2: SGDLS, YYNGEE. The CDR3 runs 14 residues. V trimming: 4 bases; J trimming: 0 bases; junction bases outside the gene matches: 1. The full variable domain, with the rest looked up from reference TRBV9 and TRBJ2-1, is DSGVTQTPKHLITATGQRVTLRCSPRSGDLSVYWYQQSLDQGLQFLIQYYNGEERAKGNILERFSAQQFPDLHSELNLSSLELGDSALYFCASSSGGSYNEQFFGPGTRLTVL.

This clone has a handful of counts. The chain carries TRBV6-6 and TRBJ1-3; 9 bases are a match to TRBD1. Losses at the gene ends were 0 bases for V and 4 bases for J; bases not matched to a gene: 4. The CDR3 contains 16 residues. Looked up from germline, CDR1 is MNHNY and CDR2 is SVGAGI (reference sequence). In DNA form, the CDR3 reads TGTGCCAGCAGTTACTCCGGGACAGGGAAGGGAAACACCATATATTTT. Encoded protein: CASSYSGTGKGNTIYF.

The chain couples TRBV5-1 to TRBJ2-7, with a tentative D call TRBD1 (6 bases). Germline values: CDR1 SGHRS, CDR2 YFSETQ. Trimming pared 1 base from V and 7 bases from J, leaving 15 bases between. This CDR3 is built from 14 residues. The CDR3 DNA follows: TGCGCCAGCAGCTTGCGCCCAGGGGTGGGTGAGCAGTACTTC. It translates to CASSLRPGVGEQYF. Drawing the rest from reference TRBV5-1 and TRBJ2-7, the complete variable domain is KAGVTQTPRYLIKTRGQQVTLSCSPISGHRSVSWYQQTPGQGLQFLFEYFSETQRNKGNFPGRFSGRQFSNSRSEMNVSTLELGDSALYLCASSLRPGVGEQYFGPGTRLTVT.

The V call is TRBV9, the J call TRBJ2-7; 8 bases agree with TRBD2. Germline V gene sequence: CDR1 SGDLS, CDR2 YYNGEE. The CDR3 runs 14 residues. V shed 4 bases and J 6 bases; nucleotides not matched to a gene: 9. The chain's CDR3 is CASSLGGAVSEQYF. CDR3 nucleotide sequence: TGTGCCAGCAGCCTCGGGGGGGCTGTAAGCGAGCAGTACTTC.

The rearrangement joins TRBV27 to TRBJ2-3, with 11 bases identical to TRBD2. Germline V CDR1 and CDR2: MNHEY, SMNVEV (reference sequence). V lost 6 bases, J lost 4 bases, and 6 bases stayed unmatched. The CDR3 runs 15 residues. In nucleotides, the CDR3 is TGTGCCAGCAGCTTCGTAGCGGGGGGGTCAGATACGCAGTATTTT. It is translated as CASSFVAGGSDTQYF.

This chain links TRBV5-6 with TRBJ2-1; D is possibly TRBD1 (6 bases). The CDR3 is made up of 15 amino acids. Looked up from germline, CDR1 is SGHDT and CDR2 is YYEEEE. V lost 2 bases, J lost 3 bases, and 12 bases lay in between. CDR3 region: CASSFDDRIYNEQFF. The CDR3 nucleotides read TGTGCCAGCAGCTTTGACGACAGGATCTACAATGAGCAGTTCTTC.

The chain couples TRBV15 to TRBJ2-3, with a tentative D call TRBD2 (6 bases). Germline V lookup: CDR1 LNHNV, CDR2 YYDKDF (reference sequence). The CDR3 consists of 15 residues. Trimming took 3 bases from V and 6 from J, leaving 16 bases between them. CDR3 in DNA: TGTGCCACCAGCAGCGTCGGGGGAACTCGGGATACGCAGTATTTT. This codes for CATSSVGGTRDTQYF.

The V call is TRBV7-6, the J call TRBJ1-1, with TRBD1 as a possible D gene (6 bases). V was shortened by 5 bases and J by 0 bases, with 13 bases between the two germline ends. The germline gives CDR1 SGHVS, CDR2 FNYEAQ. CDR3 length equals 15 residues. The CDR3 loop reads CASSKRTELNTEAFF. The CDR3, as DNA: TGTGCCAGCAGCAAACGGACAGAGTTGAACACTGAAGCTTTCTTT.

In this sample, this clone turned up a few times. The chain has TRBV5-3 and TRBJ2-4, with D possibly being TRBD1 (5 bases). TRBV5-3 is sorted into the ORF group, with uncertain function. CDR3 length: 16 residues. Trimming stripped 0 bases from V and 7 bases from J, with 17 bases between. Here the CDR3 DNA reads TGTGCCAGAAGCTTGGAAATAGGGCAGGGCGCCAACATTCAGTACTTC. Translated: CARSLEIGQGANIQYF.

The rearrangement links TRBV10-2 to TRBJ2-2; D might be TRBD2 (6 bases). Per germline, CDR1 WSHSY and CDR2 SAAADI. There are 15 residues in the CDR3. Trimming removed 8 bases at V and 2 bases at J, with 15 bases between. CDR3 sequence (DNA): TGCGCCAGCGGTGGAGGGGTTACCAACACCGGGGAGCTGTTTTTT. Protein: CASGGGVTNTGELFF.

Here the CDR3 DNA reads TGTGCCAGTAGGGCCCCGGGACAGCGAACAGGTGGCTACACCTTC. Its translation: CASRAPGQRTGGYTF. This rearrangement joins TRBV19 to TRBJ1-2; 7 bases align to TRBD1. Germline V lookup: CDR1 LNHDA, CDR2 SQIVND (reference sequence). The CDR3 consists of 15 residues. V was pared by 6 bases and J by 7 bases, with 14 bases of the junction left unmatched.

The chain has TRBV6-5 and TRBJ2-7, with D perhaps TRBD1 (6 bases). V was cut by 4 bases and J by 1 base, with 8 bases left in between. Looked up from germline, CDR1 is MNHEY and CDR2 is SVGAGI. This CDR3 has 13 amino acids. The chain's CDR3 is CASSLTGSYEQYF. As DNA, the CDR3 is TGTGCCAGCAGTTTGACAGGATCCTACGAGCAGTACTTC.

The chain employs TRBV5-1 and TRBJ1-6; weak D call: TRBD1 (5 bases). The CDR3 extends over 16 amino acids. Trimming cost V 1 base and J 15 bases, with 23 bases left between them. Germline V gives CDR1 SGHRS, CDR2 YFSETQ. The CDR3 loop is CASSLTSLDTGVFLHF. DNA for the CDR3: TGCGCCAGCAGCTTGACTTCGCTGGACACCGGAGTTTTCCTCCACTTT.

CDR3 in DNA: TGTGCCAGCAGCTTGCAGGGGGTTGGCACTGAAGCTTTCTTT. Encoded protein: CASSLQGVGTEAFF. The chain joins TRBV5-4 to TRBJ1-1; 7 bases match TRBD1. Germline V gene data show CDR1 as SGHNT and CDR2 as YYREEE (reference sequence). With 1 base clipped from V and 4 bases from J, the junction kept 4 bases outside the gene matches. CDR3 length: 14 residues.

J is TRBJ2-7 and V is TRBV15; 7 bases line up with TRBD1. Germline assignment: CDR1 LNHNV and CDR2 YYDKDF (reference sequence). The CDR3 runs to 14 residues. Germline trimming cut 4 bases from V and 2 bases from J; bases unmatched to any gene: 5. DNA of the CDR3: TGTGCCACCAGCAACAACAGGGGACCCTACGAGCAGTACTTC. Amino acids: CATSNNRGPYEQYF.

The gene calls are TRBV7-6 and TRBJ2-5, with D unresolved. Trimming took off 2 bases at V and 2 bases at J, with 12 bases between the two ends. The CDR3 totals 15 residues. CDR1 is SGHVS and CDR2 is FNYEAQ in the germline V gene. The CDR3 region has the DNA TGTGCCAGCAGCTTACCCTCGGACGGGCAAGAGACCCAGTACTTC. Its translation is CASSLPSDGQETQYF.

The chain recombines TRBV9 with TRBJ2-3; maybe TRBD1 (6 bases). The ends were cut back, 2 bases at V and 6 bases at J, with 13 bases in the middle. Germline assignment: CDR1 SGDLS and CDR2 YYNGEE. CDR3 length: 14 residues. The CDR3 spells CASSVGRGADTQYF. The CDR3 nucleotides read TGTGCCAGCAGCGTTGGCAGGGGCGCGGATACGCAGTATTTT.